This passage covers 19 T cell receptor beta chains from one sample sequenced in a study of T cells after yellow fever vaccination. From the 5' RACE reads, TCRdb called clonotypes with MiXCR, one entry per CDR3 protein. The sample has about 320,000 distinct CDR3 sequences; around 4.4% are singletons. This material consisted of PBMCs, taken 15 days after the yellow fever booster vaccination. These receptor sequences come from a young man who received the YFV17D yellow fever vaccine.

This rearrangement joins TRBV12-3 or TRBV12-4 to TRBJ2-1; 7 bases agree with TRBD1. The CDR3 runs to 16 residues. Losses at the gene ends were 6 bases for V and 6 bases for J; bases not matched to a gene: 14. CDR3 DNA sequence: TGTGCCAGCAGACCACCGAGACAGGGAATCCCCAATGAGCAGTTCTTC. Protein product: CASRPPRQGIPNEQFF.

This clonotype has more than one count but fewer than ten. The genes are TRBV25-1 and TRBJ2-5; perhaps TRBD2 as D (5 bases). Trimming shortened V by 0 bases and J by 2 bases, and 10 bases separated the two germline ends. Germline loops: CDR1 MGHDK, CDR2 SYGVNS. This CDR3 comprises 15 residues. The CDR3 loop is CASSEYLGVQETQYF. The DNA for the CDR3 is TGTGCCAGCAGTGAATATCTGGGAGTTCAAGAGACCCAGTACTTC.

The CDR3 sequence: CAISLLNGGTSSSDTQYF. DNA of the CDR3: TGTGCCATCAGTCTCCTAAATGGGGGGACTAGCAGTTCTGATACGCAGTATTTT. The chain carries TRBV10-3 and TRBJ2-3; 9 bases match TRBD2. The CDR3 runs 18 residues. The germline V gene encodes CDR1 ENHRY and CDR2 SYGVKD. The V gene end was trimmed by 5 bases and the J gene end by 6 bases; junction bases not matched to a gene: 18.

This clonotype was recorded at least ten times. The J gene is TRBJ1-2, the V gene TRBV12-3 or TRBV12-4; D gene unclear. The CDR3 runs to 13 residues. V dropped 6 bases and J dropped 7 bases, with 15 bases sitting between them. The chain's CDR3 is CASRAVGSGGYTF. The DNA for the CDR3 is TGTGCCAGCAGGGCAGTAGGGTCCGGTGGCTACACCTTC.

The chain combines TRBV11-2 with TRBJ2-7; no clear D gene. V shed 0 bases and J shed 0 bases, with 9 bases lying between them. The V gene's germline CDR1 is SGHAT and CDR2 FQNNGV. The length of the CDR3 is 15 residues. CDR3: CASSLEARSSYEQYF. In nucleotides, the CDR3 is TGTGCCAGCAGCTTAGAGGCCAGGAGCTCCTACGAGCAGTACTTC. Complete variable domain (other parts from reference TRBV11-2 and TRBJ2-7): EAGVAQSPRYKIIEKRQSVAFWCNPISGHATLYWYQQILGQGPKLLIQFQNNGVVDDSQLPKDRFSAERLKGVDSTLKIQPAKLEDSAVYLCASSLEARSSYEQYFGPGTRLTVT.

This clonotype was recorded many times. The chain recombines TRBV7-9 with TRBJ2-1; TRBD2 aligns across 7 bases. Germline V lookup: CDR1 SEHNR, CDR2 FQNEAQ (reference sequence). Trimming at V came to 6 bases and at J to 0 bases, leaving 5 bases not matched to a gene. CDR3 length: 15 amino acids. The CDR3 bases are TGTGCCAGCAGTGGGGGGGGGAGCTCCTACAATGAGCAGTTCTTC. Protein product: CASSGGGSSYNEQFF.

The gene calls are TRBV7-9 and TRBJ1-5; perhaps TRBD1 as D (5 bases). Looked up from germline, CDR1 is SEHNR and CDR2 is FQNEAQ (reference sequence). The length of the CDR3 is 16 residues. V was pared by 1 base and J by 7 bases, with 17 bases between. The CDR3 DNA reads TGTGCCAGCAGCTTAGTAGAAGGGGCAGGGTACCAGCCCCAGCATTTT. It encodes CASSLVEGAGYQPQHF.

This clonotype was seen more than once but under ten times. The chain joins TRBV2 to TRBJ2-4; 7 nucleotides align to TRBD1. Unmatched junction bases numbered 10, after V lost 5 bases and J lost 0 bases. The germline V gene has CDR1 SNHLY and CDR2 FYNNEI. CDR3 length equals 17 residues. CDR3 residues: CASSLTGVGLAKNIQYF. CDR3 bases: TGTGCCAGCAGTCTTACAGGGGTGGGCCTAGCCAAAAACATTCAGTACTTC.

The table lists this clonotype with many counts. J is TRBJ2-1 and V is TRBV5-1; 9 positions agree with TRBD2. The V segment lost 4 bases and the J segment 8 bases; nucleotides outside the gene matches: 10. This CDR3 is built from 15 residues. The germline gives CDR1 SGHRS, CDR2 YFSETQ. Here the CDR3 DNA reads TGCGCCAGCAGCCCGACGCCTAGCGGGGTCGATGAGCAGTTCTTC. It encodes CASSPTPSGVDEQFF.

This clonotype was detected ten times or more. V and J are TRBV28 and TRBJ2-1, with 7 bases matching TRBD2. The CDR3 loop spans 13 amino acids. Looked up from germline, CDR1 is MDHEN and CDR2 is SYDVKM. V dropped 3 bases and J dropped 10; count of bases not matched to a gene: 6. The CDR3 nucleotides read TGTGCCAGCAGTTTGCTACTAGCGATGGAGCAGTTCTTC. Protein sequence: CASSLLLAMEQFF.

The chain has TRBV28 and TRBJ1-1; the D gene is possibly TRBD1 (5 bases). This CDR3 contains 17 residues. V dropped 2 bases and J dropped 0 bases, with 16 bases sitting between them. The V gene's germline CDR1 is MDHEN and CDR2 SYDVKM. CDR3 DNA: TGTGCCAGCAGTTTACCGGGGCAGAGGAAATTGAACACTGAAGCTTTCTTT. Translated, it gives CASSLPGQRKLNTEAFF.

At least ten counts were recorded for this clonotype. V is TRBV20-1 and J is TRBJ1-1; the D is unclear. Trimming removed 1 base at V and 0 bases at J, with 6 bases between. In germline, CDR1 is DFQATT, CDR2 SNEGSKA (reference sequence). The CDR3 has 13 residues. Written as DNA, the CDR3 is TGCAGTGCTAGAGGGAGCATGAACACTGAAGCTTTCTTT. Translation: CSARGSMNTEAFF.

V usage is TRBV4-1 and J usage is TRBJ2-5, with D possibly matching TRBD2 (6 bases). Germline assignment: CDR1 MGHRA and CDR2 YSYEKL. This CDR3 is built from 19 residues. With 1 base removed from V and 1 base from J, the gap between germline ends came to 22 bases. The CDR3 is CASSQGAYAYGGSQETQYF. CDR3 nucleotides: TGCGCCAGCAGCCAAGGCGCGTACGCTTACGGGGGTTCCCAAGAGACCCAGTACTTC.

This clonotype showed up many times. The J gene is TRBJ2-5, the V gene TRBV28, with 7 bases matching TRBD1. This CDR3 has 16 amino acids. CDR1 and CDR2 (germline): MDHEN, SYDVKM. Trimming removed 4 bases from V and 5 bases from J; junction bases left unmatched: 13. The CDR3 loop is CASSSSREGGWETQYF. In DNA, the CDR3 is TGTGCCAGCAGTTCGTCCCGTGAAGGGGGCTGGGAGACCCAGTACTTC.

The V and J genes are TRBV10-3 and TRBJ1-2, with D perhaps matching TRBD1 (6 bases). CDR3 length: 14 amino acids. Germline V lookup: CDR1 ENHRY, CDR2 SYGVKD. Trimming removed 8 bases from V and 5 bases from J, with 18 bases in between. CDR3 in DNA: TGTGCCATCGGGGGGCCAGGGCTTCTATATGGCTACACCTTC. It yields the protein CAIGGPGLLYGYTF.

This clonotype was found many times. This sequence joins TRBV11-2 and TRBJ1-4; TRBD1 matches at 7 bases. The ends lost 5 bases at V and 2 bases at J; junction bases unmatched: 8. This CDR3 spans 16 amino acids. Per germline, CDR1 SGHAT and CDR2 FQNNGV. CDR3 coding DNA: TGTGCCAGCAGCCAGACAGGGATGGGGACTAATGAAAAACTGTTTTTT. The encoded protein is CASSQTGMGTNEKLFF. Full variable domain (remainder filled in from reference TRBV11-2 and TRBJ1-4): EAGVAQSPRYKIIEKRQSVAFWCNPISGHATLYWYQQILGQGPKLLIQFQNNGVVDDSQLPKDRFSAERLKGVDSTLKIQPAKLEDSAVYLCASSQTGMGTNEKLFFGSGTQLSVL.

This clonotype came up many times. The chain recombines TRBV9 with TRBJ2-1, with D perhaps TRBD2 (6 bases). Trimming stripped 4 bases from V and 6 bases from J, with 17 bases between. Germline CDR1 is SGDLS and CDR2 is YYNGEE. CDR3 length equals 15 residues. Here the CDR3 DNA reads TGTGCCAGCAGCCCAATATCCGGGACTTTCAATGAGCAGTTCTTC. Translation gives CASSPISGTFNEQFF.

This clonotype was seen only a few times. This chain uses TRBV6-6 with TRBJ1-5; D uncertain. The CDR3 length is 14 residues. Germline values: CDR1 MNHNY, CDR2 SVGAGI (reference sequence). V was shortened by 1 base and J by 11 bases, with 15 bases between the two germline ends. The CDR3 nucleotides are TGTGCCAGCAGTTACTTGGCAGCTCCCCCGTCCCAGCATTTT. Encoded protein: CASSYLAAPPSQHF.

This clonotype was picked up many times. The chain carries TRBV6-6 and TRBJ1-5; D remains unclear. The ends were cut back, 1 base at V and 3 bases at J, with 7 bases in the middle. CDR3 length equals 14 residues. CDR1 is MNHNY and CDR2 is SVGAGI in the germline V gene (reference sequence). The CDR3 DNA is TGTGCCAGCAGTTACTTAGGGCACAATCAGCCCCAGCATTTT. Protein sequence: CASSYLGHNQPQHF.